The source of this T cell receptor (beta chain) is a study of cytomegalovirus exposure and HLA in healthy donors. A multiplex PCR was run with 60 Vbeta primers and 13 Jbeta primers. Sequenced by immunoSEQ multiplex PCR; TCRdb stores in-frame clones only, minus some. The sample lists 150,000 to 200,000 clones; roughly 86% were seen once. Germline V lookup: CDR1 LNHDA, CDR2 SQIVND (reference sequence). The length of the CDR3 is 15 residues. The V end was cut by 6 bases, the J end by 1 base, with 12 bases between. This sequence originates from a girl under 18 in good health and CMV-seropositive. Specimen: PBMCs. The V gene is TRBV19, the J gene TRBJ2-2; no firm D call. The CDR3 spells CASSLRPGNTGELFF. CDR3 coding DNA: TGTGCCAGTAGCCTCCGGCCAGGGAACACCGGGGAGCTGTTTTTT.